The T cell receptor (beta chain) under discussion was sequenced for a study of beta chain features in type 1 diabetes. Study in general: Over all samples combined, over 85,000,000 sorted cells were examined.

From germline, CDR1 is SGHRS and CDR2 YFSETQ. V gave up 2 bases and J gave up 0 bases; unmatched junction bases: 8. This CDR3 comprises 17 residues. This clone turned up a few times. Its antigen remains unknown. Sorting of CD4+ naive, central memory, regulatory and stem cell-like memory cells was performed via CD45RO/CCR7/CD25/CD127/CD95/CD27. The authors reverse transcribed all of the isolated RNA, so sequencing captured expressed TCRB transcripts. Only in-frame clones appear in the TCRdb table, and some are missing; sequencing was by immunoSEQ multiplex PCR. The profile covers roughly 160,000 clones, with around 7.9% appearing a single time and under 0.55% taken by the ten largest. Overall study findings and caveats: In every one of the four CD4+ subsets, TCRB CDR3s were moderately but significantly shorter in Type 1 diabetes patients. Fewer insertions but more deletions were seen at VDJ junctions in type 1 diabetes patients. TCRB rearrangement may or may not be influenced by HLA type; here this remained unresolved.

This TCR was recovered from a man younger than 35 with type 1 diabetes. Input material: central memory CD4+ T cells from blood. V usage is TRBV5-1 and J usage is TRBJ2-1; 7 nucleotides agree with TRBD1. The CDR3 sequence is CASSFSWGQSSYNEQFF. The CDR3 DNA is TGCGCCAGCAGCTTTAGCTGGGGACAGAGCTCCTACAATGAGCAGTTCTTC.